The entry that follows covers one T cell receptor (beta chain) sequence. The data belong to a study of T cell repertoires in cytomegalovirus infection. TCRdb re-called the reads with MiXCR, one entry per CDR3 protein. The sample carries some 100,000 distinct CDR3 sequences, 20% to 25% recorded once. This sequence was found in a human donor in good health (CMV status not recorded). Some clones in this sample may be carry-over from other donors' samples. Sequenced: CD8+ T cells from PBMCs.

The CDR3 DNA reads as TGCAGCGTAGGCTATGGCTACACCTTC. This codes for CSVGYGYTF. The rearrangement links TRBV29-1 to TRBJ1-2, with D unclear. V shed 6 bases and J shed 4 bases, with 3 bases lying between them. Looked up from germline, CDR1 is SQVTM and CDR2 is ANQGSEA. The CDR3 has 9 amino acids.